This TCR beta chain was profiled in a study of blood T cell repertoires in COVID-19. The V and J ends lost 3 bases and 11 bases respectively, with 21 bases between them. The CDR3 spans 15 residues. Germline lookup yields CDR1 SGHTS and CDR2 YDEGEE. Profiled with immunoSEQ multiplex PCR; TCRdb holds only in-frame clones, not every one. The sample includes 300,000 to 500,000 clones, nearly 90% of them seen just once. The source material was PBMCs or T cells enriched from blood (not recorded which). The chain joins TRBV5-8 to TRBJ1-5, with D possibly being TRBD1 (5 bases). The origin of this receptor is a woman between 35 and 50 years old with acute COVID-19. The DNA of the CDR3 is TGTGCCAGCAGCTGGAGACTGACAGATGCTTGGACCCAGCATTTT. This sequence encodes CASSWRLTDAWTQHF. Looking up the rest from reference TRBV5-8 and TRBJ1-5 gives the full variable domain: EAGVTQSPTHLIKTRGQQATLRCSPISGHTSVYWYQQALGLGLQFLLWYDEGEERNRGNFPPRFSGRQFPNYSSELNVNALELEDSALYLCASSWRLTDAWTQHFGDGTRLSIL.